This TCR beta chain was profiled in a study of blood T cell repertoires in COVID-19. Study-wide context: There were acute and convalescent COVID-19 samples, and they came from the United States, Italy and Spain.

V gave up 5 bases and J gave up 4 bases, with 20 bases separating them. The CDR3 has 16 amino acids. CDR1 and CDR2 (germline): SEHNR, FQNEAQ (reference sequence). How the authors handled the data: Scientists estimated how many nucleated cells there were by amplifying reference gene primers. Assay used: immunoSEQ multiplex PCR; TCRdb lists only in-frame clones, some missing. That table furnishes V, J and clone size, whereas the DNA furnished D and trimming. This table holds 370,000 or so clones, 80% to 90% found once. Self-reported history from a screening survey and questionnaire set each donor's cohort.

The chain joins TRBV7-9 to TRBJ2-5; tentatively, D is TRBD1 (5 bases). The specimen sequenced was PBMCs or T cells enriched from blood (not recorded which). The sequence was obtained from a man aged 25-45 years who had recovered from COVID-19. In DNA form, the CDR3 reads TGTGCCAGCAGCCCTGCCGAAGCCAGGGTACGAGAGACCCAGTACTTC. This encodes CASSPAEARVRETQYF.